The 18 T cell receptor beta chains below come from one sample, sequenced in a study of cytomegalovirus exposure and HLA in healthy donors. The PCR employed 60 Vbeta primers together with 13 Jbeta primers. Sequencing was performed with immunoSEQ multiplex PCR; in TCRdb, only in-frame clones are kept and a portion is missing. The data show 200,000 to 250,000 clones, 80% to 85% seen once. The sequencing input was PBMCs. These receptors were collected from a boy between 2 and 10 years old in good health and CMV-seronegative.

This chain uses TRBV6-5 with TRBJ2-5; the D gene is possibly TRBD2 (5 bases). The J call may be wrong; the DNA end is better matched by TRBJ2-7. Germline lookup yields CDR1 MNHEY and CDR2 SVGAGI. The CDR3 is made up of 14 amino acids. The CDR3 here is CASSYSRWTDEQYF. Here the CDR3 DNA reads TGTGCCAGCAGTTACTCCCGGTGGACTGACGAGCAGTACTTC.

V usage is TRBV5-4 and J usage is TRBJ2-3, with TRBD2 matching 7 bases. Trimming removed 7 bases from V and 2 bases from J; junction bases left unmatched: 1. The CDR3 contains 12 residues. Germline CDR1 SGHNT, CDR2 YYREEE (reference sequence). The CDR3 sequence: CASRGVTDTQYF. The CDR3 region has the DNA TGTGCCAGCCGGGGGGTCACAGATACGCAGTATTTT. Looking up the rest from reference TRBV5-4 and TRBJ2-3 gives the full variable domain: ETGVTQSPTHLIKTRGQQVTLRCSSQSGHNTVSWYQQALGQGPQFIFQYYREEENGRGNFPPRFSGLQFPNYSSELNVNALELDDSALYLCASRGVTDTQYFGPGTRLTVL.

CDR3 region: CASKVRQNTGELFF. The CDR3 DNA reads as TGTGCCAGCAAGGTTCGACAGAACACCGGGGAGCTGTTTTTT. The chain recombines TRBV2 with TRBJ2-2; D ambiguous. Germline CDR1 and CDR2: SNHLY and FYNNEI. This CDR3 is 14 amino acids long. Trimming cost V 7 bases and J 1 base, with 10 bases left between them. Filled out from reference TRBV2 and TRBJ2-2, the complete variable domain reads EPEVTQTPSHQVTQMGQEVILRCVPISNHLYFYWYRQILGQKVEFLVSFYNNEISEKSEIFDDQFSVERPDGSNFTLKIRSTKLEDSAMYFCASKVRQNTGELFFGEGSRLTVL.

Note on this clone: Other DNA sequences of this sample code for an identical CDR3. This chain uses TRBV5-4 with TRBJ1-1; 10 nucleotides agree with TRBD1. The trim removed 3 bases at V and 5 bases at J, leaving 1 base unmatched. The CDR3 loop spans 13 amino acids. Germline V gene data show CDR1 as SGHNT and CDR2 as YYREEE (reference sequence). The CDR3 nucleotides are TGTGCCAGCAGCTGGACAGGGGGGACTGAAGCTTTCTTT. It translates to CASSWTGGTEAFF.

This chain links TRBV7-2 with TRBJ1-2, with D perhaps matching TRBD1 (6 bases). The V gene lost 5 bases and the J gene lost 4 bases, with 11 bases spanning the gap. CDR1 SGHTA and CDR2 FQGNSA come from the germline V gene. The CDR3 sequence is 13 residues long. CDR3 coding DNA: TGTGCCAGCAGCGACGAACAGGGCTATGGCTACACCTTC. Its translation is CASSDEQGYGYTF.

This chain connects TRBV18 to TRBJ1-2, with a possible D match to TRBD1 (6 bases). V was trimmed by 3 bases and J by 8 bases, leaving 19 bases between them. From germline, CDR1 is KGHSH and CDR2 LQKENI. The CDR3 has 15 amino acids. CDR3 nucleotide sequence: TGTGCCAGCTCACCGAGCAGGGACAAGCGGTGGGGCTACACCTTC. The encoded protein is CASSPSRDKRWGYTF. Looking up the rest from reference TRBV18 and TRBJ1-2 gives the full variable domain: NAGVMQNPRHLVRRRGQEARLRCSPMKGHSHVYWYRQLPEEGLKFMVYLQKENIIDESGMPKERFSAEFPKEGPSILRIQQVVRGDSAAYFCASSPSRDKRWGYTFGSGTRLTVV.

V is TRBV5-6 and J is TRBJ1-2; TRBD1 agrees at 8 bases. Germline-derived CDR1 and CDR2 are SGHDT and YYEEEE. The ends lost 2 bases at V and 4 bases at J; junction bases unmatched: 13. The CDR3 runs to 17 residues. The CDR3 sequence: CASSLLWGTGVSYGYTF. In DNA form, the CDR3 reads TGTGCCAGCAGCTTACTATGGGGGACAGGCGTTTCCTATGGCTACACCTTC.

The V call is TRBV19, the J call TRBJ2-2; the match to TRBD1 covers 7 bases. Germline V gene lookup returns CDR1 LNHDA and CDR2 SQIVND (reference sequence). The CDR3 is made up of 15 amino acids. Germline trimming cut 4 bases from V and 2 bases from J; bases unmatched to any gene: 4. CDR3 residues: CASSRDSPNTGELFF. The CDR3 DNA reads as TGTGCCAGTAGTAGGGACAGCCCTAACACCGGGGAGCTGTTTTTT.

This clone has just one count. The chain links TRBV29-1 to TRBJ2-2, with D unresolved. From germline, CDR1 is SQVTM and CDR2 ANQGSEA. The CDR3 extends over 12 amino acids. V lost 7 bases, J lost 1 base, and 7 bases lay in between. CDR3 nucleotide sequence: TGCAGCGGAGGCCTGAACACCGGGGAGCTGTTTTTT. Residues: CSGGLNTGELFF.

The rearrangement joins TRBV2 to TRBJ2-7; 7 nucleotides align to TRBD2. V trimming: 4 bases; J trimming: 0 bases; junction bases outside the gene matches: 0. The CDR3 length is 13 residues. In germline, CDR1 is SNHLY, CDR2 FYNNEI. In nucleotides, the CDR3 is TGTGCCAGCAGTGGGGGGGGCTCCTACGAGCAGTACTTC. Translated, it gives CASSGGGSYEQYF.

The V and J genes are TRBV29-1 and TRBJ2-1, with 7 bases aligning to TRBD1. The germline V gene has CDR1 SQVTM and CDR2 ANQGSEA. This CDR3 has 13 residues. The V segment lost 7 bases and the J segment 6 bases; nucleotides outside the gene matches: 9. The CDR3 region has the DNA TGCAGCGGCCGACAGGGACCCACCAATGAGCAGTTCTTC. It encodes CSGRQGPTNEQFF.

The chain employs TRBV19 and TRBJ2-7; 7 bases agree with TRBD1. The junction had 13 bases not matched to a gene; V was cut back by 4 bases and J by 1 base. The CDR3 has 17 residues. Germline CDR1 is LNHDA and CDR2 is SQIVND (reference sequence). CDR3 protein: CASSTNRGTKSSYEQYF. The CDR3 region has the DNA TGTGCCAGTAGTACTAACAGGGGTACAAAGTCATCCTACGAGCAGTACTTC.

The rearrangement joins TRBV7-9 to TRBJ1-5; tentatively, D is TRBD1 (5 bases). Germline values: CDR1 SEHNR, CDR2 FQNEAQ (reference sequence). The CDR3 is made up of 14 amino acids. Trimming left V 6 bases short and J 6 bases short, with 15 bases between. The CDR3 sequence: CASSRGGVVQPQHF. The CDR3, as DNA: TGTGCCAGCAGTAGAGGAGGGGTAGTTCAGCCCCAGCATTTT. The whole variable domain, filled in from reference TRBV7-9 and TRBJ1-5, reads DTGVSQNPRHKITKRGQNVTFRCDPISEHNRLYWYRQTLGQGPEFLTYFQNEAQLEKSRLLSDRFSAERPKGSFSTLEIQRTEQGDSAMYLCASSRGGVVQPQHFGDGTRLSIL.

V usage is TRBV27 and J usage is TRBJ2-7, with D unclear. V was trimmed by 5 bases and J by 0 bases, leaving 8 bases between them. This CDR3 has 13 residues. CDR1 is MNHEY and CDR2 is SMNVEV in the germline V gene (reference sequence). CDR3 protein: CASSPSSSYEQYF. The CDR3, as DNA: TGTGCCAGCAGTCCGTCCTCCTCCTACGAGCAGTACTTC.

The chain carries TRBV14 and TRBJ1-1, with D unresolved. CDR3 length: 16 residues. Trimming pared 1 base from V and 3 bases from J, leaving 15 bases between. From germline, CDR1 is SGHDN and CDR2 FVKESK. This CDR3 is CASSQVGRGPHTEAFF. As DNA, the CDR3 is TGTGCCAGCAGCCAAGTTGGGCGTGGCCCCCACACTGAAGCTTTCTTT.

This chain links TRBV6-9 with TRBJ1-4; 8 bases match TRBD1. This CDR3 spans 17 amino acids. V was pared by 7 bases and J by 3 bases, with 13 bases of the junction left unmatched. In germline, CDR1 is MNHGY, CDR2 SVAAGI. The DNA of the CDR3 is TGTGCCAGCAATCGGAGGACAGGGAATGAGGCTAATGAAAAACTGTTTTTT. Translation: CASNRRTGNEANEKLFF.

The chain uses TRBV19 and TRBJ2-7, with 10 nucleotides matching TRBD2. The germline V gene encodes CDR1 LNHDA and CDR2 SQIVND (reference sequence). The CDR3 contains 14 residues. Trimming took 8 bases from V and 3 from J; bases not matched to a gene: 7. CDR3 in amino acids: CASSPLAGVYEQYF. The CDR3 region has the DNA TGTGCCAGTTCCCCTCTAGCGGGAGTCTACGAGCAGTACTTC.

This clone came up once. The chain recombines TRBV6-1 with TRBJ1-3; TRBD1 agrees at 8 bases. The CDR3 spans 17 residues. V lost 2 bases and J lost 4; bases outside the gene matches: 10. Germline V gene sequence: CDR1 MNHNS, CDR2 SASEGT. The CDR3 loop reads CASSESIGDRGGNTIYF. The DNA of the CDR3 is TGTGCCAGCAGTGAAAGTATCGGAGACAGGGGAGGAAACACCATATATTTT.